This T cell receptor (beta chain) stems from a study of blood T cell repertoires in COVID-19. Original analysis: Amplification with reference gene primers provided the estimates of nucleated cell counts. The method was immunoSEQ multiplex PCR; TCRdb's version includes in-frame clones alone and lacks a portion of them. The V and J calls and clone size were taken over from that table, and D and trimming were inferred from the DNA. This sample has about 200,000 clones; 70% to 80% occur once, and the top ten carry 5.5% to 7%. Germline CDR1 SGHAT, CDR2 FQNNGV. The CDR3 consists of 13 residues. V was pared by 5 bases and J by 5 bases, with 13 bases between.

This receptor was identified in a woman aged 40 to 55 with COVID-19, enrolled during active disease. Sequencing was performed on peripheral blood. The gene calls are TRBV11-2 and TRBJ2-7; the D gene is possibly TRBD2 (6 bases). CDR3 loop: CASSRLDTNEQYF. The CDR3 region has the DNA TGTGCCAGCAGCCGACTAGATACTAACGAGCAGTACTTC.